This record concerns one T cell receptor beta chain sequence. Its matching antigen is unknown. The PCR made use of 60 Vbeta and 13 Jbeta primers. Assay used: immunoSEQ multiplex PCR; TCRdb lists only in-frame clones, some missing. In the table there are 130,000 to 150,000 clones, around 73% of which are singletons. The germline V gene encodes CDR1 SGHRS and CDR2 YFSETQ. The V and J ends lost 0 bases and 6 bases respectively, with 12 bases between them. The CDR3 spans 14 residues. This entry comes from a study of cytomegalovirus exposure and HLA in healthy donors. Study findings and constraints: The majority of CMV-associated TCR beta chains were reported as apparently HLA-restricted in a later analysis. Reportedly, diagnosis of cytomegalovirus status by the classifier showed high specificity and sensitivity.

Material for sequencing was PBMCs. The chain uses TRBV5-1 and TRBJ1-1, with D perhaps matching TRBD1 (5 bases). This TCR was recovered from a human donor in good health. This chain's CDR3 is CASSLGQYPAEAFF. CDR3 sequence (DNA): TGCGCCAGCAGCTTGGGACAGTACCCAGCTGAAGCTTTCTTT. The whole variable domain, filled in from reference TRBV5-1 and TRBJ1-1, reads KAGVTQTPRYLIKTRGQQVTLSCSPISGHRSVSWYQQTPGQGLQFLFEYFSETQRNKGNFPGRFSGRQFSNSRSEMNVSTLELGDSALYLCASSLGQYPAEAFFGQGTRLTVV.